What follows are 9 T cell receptor beta chains derived from one specimen sequenced in a study of PD-1 blockade in mismatch repair-deficient tumors. Only in-frame clones appear in the TCRdb table, and some are missing; sequencing was by immunoSEQ multiplex PCR. The repertoire includes some 120,000 clones, 88% of them detected once, and approximately 12% sits in the top ten. Sequencing was performed on peripheral blood, taken approximately 70 weeks after starting pembrolizumab. These receptors were obtained from an adult with mismatch repair-deficient cancer.

V usage is TRBV9 and J usage is TRBJ2-7, with unresolved D. This CDR3 has 13 amino acids. From germline, CDR1 is SGDLS and CDR2 YYNGEE. Trimming took off 4 bases at V and 0 bases at J, with 8 bases between the two ends. CDR3 in DNA: TGTGCCAGCAGCCCTGAACCCTCCTACGAGCAGTACTTC. This translates into CASSPEPSYEQYF.

The V call is TRBV29-1, the J call TRBJ2-1; D is perhaps TRBD2 (5 bases). Germline V gene data show CDR1 as SQVTM and CDR2 as ANQGSEA. Trimming shortened V by 4 bases and J by 8 bases, and 21 bases separated the two germline ends. CDR3 size: 15 residues. Here the CDR3 reads CSVAVTSEASDEQFF. The DNA for the CDR3 is TGCAGCGTTGCCGTTACTAGTGAAGCTAGTGATGAGCAGTTCTTC.

The rearrangement joins TRBV4-1 to TRBJ1-1; 7 nucleotides agree with TRBD1. The J segment lost 7 bases and the V segment lost 4 bases, leaving 3 bases of the junction unmatched. The germline V gene has CDR1 MGHRA and CDR2 YSYEKL. This CDR3 has 12 residues. CDR3 in amino acids: CASSLRDSEAFF. CDR3 coding DNA: TGCGCCAGCAGCCTCCGGGACAGTGAAGCTTTCTTT.

The chain employs TRBV10-3 and TRBJ2-2; D unclear. Trimming stripped 0 bases from V and 0 bases from J, with 5 bases between. CDR1 is ENHRY, CDR2 SYGVKD, per germline. This CDR3 has 15 residues. The CDR3 DNA sequence: TGTGCCATCAGTGAGTCCTTGACGAACACCGGGGAGCTGTTTTTT. It is translated as CAISESLTNTGELFF.

This clone turned up a few times. CDR3 sequence: CASSLRDYGELFF. CDR3 sequence (DNA): TGCGCCAGCAGCTTGAGGGATTACGGGGAGCTGTTTTTT. V is TRBV5-1 and J is TRBJ2-2; no clear D gene. The CDR3 has 13 amino acids. Looked up from germline, CDR1 is SGHRS and CDR2 is YFSETQ. Trimming removed 1 base at V and 7 bases at J, with 8 bases between. The full variable domain, completed using reference TRBV5-1 and TRBJ2-2, is KAGVTQTPRYLIKTRGQQVTLSCSPISGHRSVSWYQQTPGQGLQFLFEYFSETQRNKGNFPGRFSGRQFSNSRSEMNVSTLELGDSALYLCASSLRDYGELFFGEGSRLTVL.

The CDR3 sequence is CASSLAPRAAGSYEQYF. CDR3 bases: TGTGCCAGCAGCTTAGCGCCGAGGGCTGCAGGTTCCTACGAGCAGTACTTC. The J gene is TRBJ2-7, the V gene TRBV7-6; a possible D gene is TRBD2 (5 bases). Deletions cut 0 bases from V and 1 base from J, with 16 bases between. Germline V CDR1 and CDR2: SGHVS, FNYEAQ. This CDR3 is 17 amino acids long.

The CDR3 nucleotides read TGTGCCACCAGCAGGGAATACAGGGAAGTAGCGAACACCGGGGAGCTGTTTTTT. It codes for CATSREYREVANTGELFF. V is TRBV15 and J is TRBJ2-2; TRBD1 is a possible D gene (6 bases). V shed 3 bases and J shed 0 bases, with 17 bases lying between them. The germline gives CDR1 LNHNV, CDR2 YYDKDF (reference sequence). This CDR3 has 18 amino acids.

V and J are TRBV6-5 and TRBJ2-5, with 10 positions matching TRBD2. V was pared by 0 bases and J by 2 bases, with 0 bases of the junction left unmatched. The CDR3 runs 15 residues. The germline gives CDR1 MNHEY, CDR2 SVGAGI. The CDR3: CASSYSSGGQETQYF. In nucleotides, the CDR3 is TGTGCCAGCAGTTACTCTAGCGGGGGGCAAGAGACCCAGTACTTC.

This clone has just a few counts. V and J are TRBV28 and TRBJ2-1; D is ambiguous. Trimming cost V 5 bases and J 7 bases, with 12 bases left between them. The CDR3 runs 13 residues. The germline V gene encodes CDR1 MDHEN and CDR2 SYDVKM. The CDR3, as DNA: TGTGCCAGCAGTCCGGGCTTTGCGAATGAGCAGTTCTTC. This codes for CASSPGFANEQFF.